This T cell receptor (beta chain) was documented in a study of T cells in Graves' hyperthyroidism and ophthalmopathy (dated by TCRdb to between 2019 and 2020). Looking at the study overall: A discovery cohort of roughly 100 patients, fewer than 50 with Graves' ophthalmopathy and approximately 57 with stable Graves' hyperthyroidism, was used to find distinguishing TCR V-J signatures. Prospective prediction of ophthalmopathy was tested in an independent validation cohort consisting of 18 to 20 hyperthyroidism patients and approximately 16 patients who later progressed to ophthalmopathy. For training and testing, the approximately 92 patients in the discovery cohort were randomly divided in a 7:3 ratio. In addition, the study compared T-cell repertoires in thyroid tissue and in blood from about 6 Graves' hyperthyroidism patients. Following sampling, methimazole starting at 30 mg daily was given to hyperthyroidism patients, and high-dose intravenous methylprednisolone was given to ophthalmopathy patients. TCR Vbeta CDR3 sequencing of some 140 peripheral blood samples (43 ophthalmopathy, around 80 hyperthyroidism and roughly 17 progressor patients) is reported in the paper. What the authors observed across the whole study: Blood samples also contained most of the expanded thyroid clonotypes (frequency above 0.001), which suggests that blood repertoires may reflect thyroid immune responses. In validation, the model predicted progression to ophthalmopathy a median of about 6 months before onset, with approximately 68% sensitivity and nearly 75% specificity. Sample size was not statistically predetermined, and blinding of investigators to group allocation was not performed. A model built on a 13 V-J signature distinguished ophthalmopathy from stable hyperthyroidism, reaching 85% to 90% sensitivity and 81.08% specificity in cross-validation and 80%/75% in testing.

Stable Graves' hyperthyroidism was defined as the absence of progression to ophthalmopathy over 18 months of follow-up. Hyperthyroidism patients were aged 18 to 65 years and newly diagnosed, with disease duration of less than 2 months. Exclusion was applied to patients with uncontrolled infections, other autoimmune diseases, pregnancy or lactation. Diagnoses were established on the basis of clinical symptoms, serum thyroxine and TRAb, thyroid ultrasound, and orbital computed tomography. Total RNA was extracted with Trizol reagent, and quality was checked on an Agilent 2100 Bioanalyzer. The table lists this clonotype with many counts. No antigen is known for it. No qualities accompany the bases; no much larger clone lies one base away. The TCR beta CDR3 regions were amplified from RNA transcripts. The first round of RT-PCR for the TCR CDR3 was performed with the HTBI primer set and the Qiagen OneStep RT-PCR kit. Libraries were constructed in a second round of multiplex PCR, after which size selection and purification were performed. The libraries were sequenced on an Illumina HiSeq2000 using paired-end 100 bp reads. From the authors' description of their analysis: SOAPnuke was used to process the raw data, with reads discarded if the reads contained adapters or uncalled bases, had a mean Phred below 15, or lacked an exact constant-primer or identifier match. High-quality paired reads were merged with COPE v1.2.5, and unique nucleotide sequences were defined as clonotypes. MiTCR v1.1 was used to align the clonotypes against IMGT TRBV, TRBD and TRBJ reference segments. Only V-J combinations with frequency above 0.0001, covering roughly 99% of repertoires, were analysed. A TCS score was defined as the ratio of F50 (clonal expansion) to E x V (chaos), with BLOSUM62-based TCRdist applied between CDR3 peptides within each V-J. Welch's t-statistics and random forest reduced just over 500 V-J features to 10 to 15, which were used in a naive Bayes classifier (R e1071). TCRdb handled the public reads itself, with Q25 trimming in fastp and clone calling in MiXCR, and kept productive beta chains. When rows share a CDR3 protein, they turn into one entry using the most common DNA and genes. The V and J calls here are based on TCRdb, not the publication. The sample data list some 510,000 distinct CDR3 sequences, and roughly 50% of these were observed just once. The ten largest account for 8.2% of the sample.

The CDR3 measures 13 amino acids from cysteine to phenylalanine. The kept DNA is CDR3 alone, 39 bases in frame from the first base. Trimming at the junction amounts to 6 bases on V and 4 bases on J, and the germline ends lie 15 bases apart. The germline V gene encodes CDR1 SQVTM and CDR2 ANQGSEA. Sequencing was carried out using peripheral blood or thyroid tissue (not recorded which). This chain is built from TRBV29-1 and TRBJ1-2, and TRBD1 may be the D gene, going by 5 matching bases. The receptor was derived from a woman between 18 and 29 years old with Graves' hyperthyroidism. Donor details come from another sample of the same person, matched by shared clones. The CDR3 loop reads CSVGGTVGYGYTF. The nucleotides are TGCAGCGTGGGGGGGACCGTAGGCTATGGCTACACCTTC.